A selection of T cell receptor beta chains follows, all from one sample in a study of human thymus T cells. Sequencing was performed with immunoSEQ multiplex PCR; in TCRdb, only in-frame clones are kept and a portion is missing. The top ten hold less than 0.03% of the sample, which has some 120,000 clones, around 94% seen once. Sequenced input: thymus tissue. The receptors come from a boy under three years old with a congenital heart defect but otherwise immunologically healthy. The CDR3 runs from the conserved cysteine through the conserved F or W. Each record gives: D gene, J gene, clone size, V gene, CDR3 DNA, CDR3 protein. The D gene is left open where the match is weak. The size field is filled for only some rows; it gives once, few, many or a size class.

D gene: NA
J gene: TRBJ1-2
clone size: NA
V gene: TRBV14
CDR3 DNA: TGTGCCAGCAGCCAAGATGAGGGGAACTATGGCTACACCTTC
CDR3 protein: CASSQDEGNYGYTF

D gene: NA
J gene: TRBJ1-2
clone size: NA
V gene: TRBV19
CDR3 DNA: TGTGCCAGTAGGGAAGCTAACTATGGCTACACCTTC
CDR3 protein: CASREANYGYTF

D gene: TRBD2
J gene: TRBJ2-5
clone size: NA
V gene: TRBV5-1
CDR3 DNA: TGCGCCAGCAGGCGACTAGCGGGGGAGACCCAGTACTTC
CDR3 protein: CASRRLAGETQYF

D gene: NA
J gene: TRBJ2-6
clone size: NA
V gene: TRBV4-3
CDR3 DNA: TGCGCCAGCAGCCAAGATTACGGGGCCAACGTCCTGACTTTC
CDR3 protein: CASSQDYGANVLTF

D gene: NA
J gene: TRBJ2-1
clone size: NA
V gene: TRBV27
CDR3 DNA: TGTGCCAGCACCCCCGGTGAGACTACCTACAATGAGCAGTTCTTC
CDR3 protein: CASTPGETTYNEQFF

D gene: TRBD2
J gene: TRBJ2-5
clone size: NA
V gene: TRBV5-4
CDR3 DNA: TGTGCCAGCAGCGTGCCTAGCGGGGGGTCCAAAGAGACCCAGTACTTC
CDR3 protein: CASSVPSGGSKETQYF

D gene: NA
J gene: TRBJ1-6
clone size: once
V gene: TRBV27
CDR3 DNA: TGTGCCAGCAGTTTATCGGGAAGGGGGGCGCGGGATTCACCCCTCCACTTT
CDR3 protein: CASSLSGRGARDSPLHF

D gene: NA
J gene: TRBJ2-7
clone size: once
V gene: TRBV7-9
CDR3 DNA: TGTGCCAGCAGCCACAGAGAGAACTACGAGCAGTACTTC
CDR3 protein: CASSHRENYEQYF

D gene: NA
J gene: TRBJ2-7
clone size: NA
V gene: TRBV6-5
CDR3 DNA: TGTGCCAGCAGTTACTCGAAGGGTGGAGCTTACGAGCAGTACTTC
CDR3 protein: CASSYSKGGAYEQYF

D gene: TRBD2
J gene: TRBJ2-5
clone size: NA
V gene: TRBV5-1
CDR3 DNA: TGCGCCAGCAGCTTGGGGGGGGCCCATCTGGGACTAGGACGAGTGGAGACCCAGTACTTC
CDR3 protein: CASSLGGAHLGLGRVETQYF

D gene: NA
J gene: TRBJ1-2
clone size: NA
V gene: TRBV20-1
CDR3 DNA: TGCAGTGCTAGAGTTCGAGGGGAAGACACCTTC
CDR3 protein: CSARVRGEDTF

D gene: NA
J gene: TRBJ1-2
clone size: NA
V gene: TRBV10-3
CDR3 DNA: TGTGCCATCAGTGAAGGGGGGCTGGTGGGCTACACCTTC
CDR3 protein: CAISEGGLVGYTF

D gene: NA
J gene: TRBJ1-1
clone size: NA
V gene: TRBV6-6
CDR3 DNA: TGTGCCAGCAGTCCATCAGGGAAAGGGTGGGAAACTGAAGCTTTCTTT
CDR3 protein: CASSPSGKGWETEAFF

D gene: TRBD2
J gene: TRBJ2-7
clone size: NA
V gene: TRBV2
CDR3 DNA: TGTGCCAGCAGTGAATTACGGGGACTAGCGGGGGCCTCTACCTACGAGCAGTACTTC
CDR3 protein: CASSELRGLAGASTYEQYF

D gene: NA
J gene: TRBJ2-3
clone size: NA
V gene: TRBV4-2
CDR3 DNA: TGTGCCAGCAGCCAAGATAGACAGGAGGGCACAGATACGCAGTATTTT
CDR3 protein: CASSQDRQEGTDTQYF

D gene: NA
J gene: TRBJ1-2
clone size: NA
V gene: TRBV7-9
CDR3 DNA: TGTGCCAGCAGCCACCCCGGCAGGTCGAGAGATTTTAACTATGGCTACACCTTC
CDR3 protein: CASSHPGRSRDFNYGYTF

D gene: TRBD2
J gene: TRBJ2-5
clone size: NA
V gene: TRBV4-2
CDR3 DNA: TGTGCCAGCAGCCAAGGGACTAGCGGGGGAGAGACCCAGTACTTC
CDR3 protein: CASSQGTSGGETQYF